The TCR beta chain described here comes from a study of shared clonotypes between healthy human individuals. Here immunoSEQ multiplex PCR was the method, and the copy in TCRdb shows in-frame clones only, minus some. The profile shows roughly 2.4 million clones, 90% to 96% of them singletons. About this clone itself: Its antigen remains unknown.

General study results and limits: Several donors held about 5% of naive CD4 clonotypes in common. An expected dependence of interdonor clonotype sharing on sequencing depth was noted.

Naive CD45RA+ and memory CD45RA-negative subsets were split from CD4+ cells. CDR1 is SGHAT, CDR2 FQNNGV, per germline. The V end was cut by 2 bases, the J end by 5 bases, with 6 bases between. This CDR3 contains 13 residues. This receptor was identified in a man aged 18-30 years in good health. The sample comprised naive CD4+ T cells sorted from blood. This sample's subset: CD45RA+ positively selected. The V gene is TRBV11-2, the J gene TRBJ1-4; D gene uncertain. CDR3 amino acids: CASSLSLNEKLFF. In DNA, the CDR3 is TGTGCCAGCAGCTTATCCTTGAATGAAAAACTGTTTTTT.